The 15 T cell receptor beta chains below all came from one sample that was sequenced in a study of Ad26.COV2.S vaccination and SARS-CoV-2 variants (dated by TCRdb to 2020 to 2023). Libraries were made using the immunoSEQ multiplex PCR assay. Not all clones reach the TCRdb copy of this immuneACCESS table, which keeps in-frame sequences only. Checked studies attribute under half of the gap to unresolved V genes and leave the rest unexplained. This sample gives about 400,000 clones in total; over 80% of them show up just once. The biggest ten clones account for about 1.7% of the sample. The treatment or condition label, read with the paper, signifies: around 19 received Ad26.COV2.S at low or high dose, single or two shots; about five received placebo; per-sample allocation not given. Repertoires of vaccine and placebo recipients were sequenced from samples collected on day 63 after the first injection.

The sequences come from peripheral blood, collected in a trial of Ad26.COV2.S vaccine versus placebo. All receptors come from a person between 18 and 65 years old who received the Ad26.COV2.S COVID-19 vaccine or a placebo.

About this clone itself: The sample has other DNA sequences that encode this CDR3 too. The CDR3 is CASSQEGNTGELFF. The CDR3 nucleotides are TGCGCCAGCAGCCAAGAGGGTAACACCGGGGAGCTGTTTTTT. This rearrangement joins TRBV4-3 to TRBJ2-2; D gene unclear. The CDR3 length is 14 residues. Germline-derived CDR1 and CDR2 are LGHNA and YSLEER. Trimming cost V 0 bases and J 2 bases, with 4 bases left between them.

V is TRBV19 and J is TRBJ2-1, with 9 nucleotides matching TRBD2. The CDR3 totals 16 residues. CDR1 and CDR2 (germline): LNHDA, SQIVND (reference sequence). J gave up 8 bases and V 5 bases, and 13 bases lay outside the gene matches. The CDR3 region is CASSLFVRGGFHEQFF. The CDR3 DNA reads TGTGCCAGTAGTTTGTTTGTGCGGGGGGGCTTCCATGAGCAGTTCTTC.

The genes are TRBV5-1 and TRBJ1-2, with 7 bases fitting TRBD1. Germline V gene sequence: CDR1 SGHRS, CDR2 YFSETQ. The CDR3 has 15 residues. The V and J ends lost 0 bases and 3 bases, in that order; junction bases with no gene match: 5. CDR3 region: CASSLGDSVDYGYTF. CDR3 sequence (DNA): TGCGCCAGCAGCTTGGGGGACAGTGTTGACTATGGCTACACCTTC.

CDR3 in DNA: TGTGCCAGCAGTTACGTCATACTCGGGGCAGCTGATCCAGATACGCAGTATTTT. Amino acid sequence: CASSYVILGAADPDTQYF. The chain recombines TRBV6-2 or TRBV6-3 with TRBJ2-3; possibly TRBD1 or TRBD2 for D (5 bases each). Germline CDR1 and CDR2: MNHEY and SVGEGT. This CDR3 is 18 amino acids long. V lost 2 bases to trimming and J lost 4 bases, with 22 bases between them.

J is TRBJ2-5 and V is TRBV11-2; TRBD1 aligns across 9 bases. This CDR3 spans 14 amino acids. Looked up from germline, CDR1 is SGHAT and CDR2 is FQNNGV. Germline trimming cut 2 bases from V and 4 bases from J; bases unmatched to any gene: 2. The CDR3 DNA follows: TGTGCCAGCAGCTTAACGGGACAGGGAGAGACCCAGTACTTC. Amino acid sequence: CASSLTGQGETQYF.

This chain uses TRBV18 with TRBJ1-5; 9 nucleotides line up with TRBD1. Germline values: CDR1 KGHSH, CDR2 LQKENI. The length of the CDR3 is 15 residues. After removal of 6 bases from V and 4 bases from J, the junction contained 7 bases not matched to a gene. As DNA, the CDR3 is TGTGCCAGCTCCCGCGGACAGGGGCAGAATCAGCCCCAGCATTTT. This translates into CASSRGQGQNQPQHF. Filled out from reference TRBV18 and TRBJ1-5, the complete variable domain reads NAGVMQNPRHLVRRRGQEARLRCSPMKGHSHVYWYRQLPEEGLKFMVYLQKENIIDESGMPKERFSAEFPKEGPSILRIQQVVRGDSAAYFCASSRGQGQNQPQHFGDGTRLSIL.

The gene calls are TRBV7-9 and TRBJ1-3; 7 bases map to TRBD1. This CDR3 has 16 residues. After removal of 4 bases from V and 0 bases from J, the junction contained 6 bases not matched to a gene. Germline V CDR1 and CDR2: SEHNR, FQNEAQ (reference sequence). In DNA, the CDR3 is TGTGCCAGCAGCTCAGGGGGTTACATCTCTGGAAACACCATATATTTT. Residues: CASSSGGYISGNTIYF.

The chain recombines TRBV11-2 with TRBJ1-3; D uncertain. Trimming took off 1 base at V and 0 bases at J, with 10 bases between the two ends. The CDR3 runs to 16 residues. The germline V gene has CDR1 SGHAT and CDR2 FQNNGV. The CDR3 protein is CASSLVRGLSGNTIYF. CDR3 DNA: TGTGCCAGCAGCTTAGTGCGCGGGCTCTCTGGAAACACCATATATTTT. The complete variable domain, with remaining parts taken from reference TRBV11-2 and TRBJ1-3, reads EAGVAQSPRYKIIEKRQSVAFWCNPISGHATLYWYQQILGQGPKLLIQFQNNGVVDDSQLPKDRFSAERLKGVDSTLKIQPAKLEDSAVYLCASSLVRGLSGNTIYFGEGSWLTVV.

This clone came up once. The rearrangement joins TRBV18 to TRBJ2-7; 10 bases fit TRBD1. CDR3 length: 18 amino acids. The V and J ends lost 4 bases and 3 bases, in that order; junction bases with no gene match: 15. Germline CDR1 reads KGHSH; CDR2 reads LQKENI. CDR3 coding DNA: TGTGCCAGCTCACAACATAGAATGGGACAGGGGCCGGGCTACGAGCAGTACTTC. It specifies CASSQHRMGQGPGYEQYF.

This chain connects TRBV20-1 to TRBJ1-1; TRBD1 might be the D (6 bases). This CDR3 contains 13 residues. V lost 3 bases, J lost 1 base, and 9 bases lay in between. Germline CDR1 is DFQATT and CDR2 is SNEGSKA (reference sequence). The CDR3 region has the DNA TGCAGTGCTAGTCCAGGGGCGAACACTGAAGCTTTCTTT. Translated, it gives CSASPGANTEAFF.

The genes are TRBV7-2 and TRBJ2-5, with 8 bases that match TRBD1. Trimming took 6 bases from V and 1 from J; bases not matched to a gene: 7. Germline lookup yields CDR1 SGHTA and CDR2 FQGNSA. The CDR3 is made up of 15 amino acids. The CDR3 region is CASSRGQGRQETQYF. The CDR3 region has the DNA TGTGCCAGCAGTCGAGGACAGGGACGCCAAGAGACCCAGTACTTC.

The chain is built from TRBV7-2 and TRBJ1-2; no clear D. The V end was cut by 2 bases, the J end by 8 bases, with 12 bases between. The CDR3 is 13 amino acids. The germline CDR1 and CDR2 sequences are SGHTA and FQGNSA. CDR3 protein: CASSLSEVGGYTF. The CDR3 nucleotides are TGTGCCAGCAGCTTATCCGAGGTTGGCGGCTACACCTTC. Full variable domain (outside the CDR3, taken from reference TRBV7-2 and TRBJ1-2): GAGVSQSPSNKVTEKGKDVELRCDPISGHTALYWYRQSLGQGLEFLIYFQGNSAPDKSGLPSDRFSAERTGGSVSTLTIQRTQQEDSAVYLCASSLSEVGGYTFGSGTRLTVV.

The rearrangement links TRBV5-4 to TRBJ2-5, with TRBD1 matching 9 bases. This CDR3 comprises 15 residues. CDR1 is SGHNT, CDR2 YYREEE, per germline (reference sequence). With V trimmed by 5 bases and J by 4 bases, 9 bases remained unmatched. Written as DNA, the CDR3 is TGTGCCAGCAGTCACGGACAGGGGTTGCGAGAGACCCAGTACTTC. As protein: CASSHGQGLRETQYF.

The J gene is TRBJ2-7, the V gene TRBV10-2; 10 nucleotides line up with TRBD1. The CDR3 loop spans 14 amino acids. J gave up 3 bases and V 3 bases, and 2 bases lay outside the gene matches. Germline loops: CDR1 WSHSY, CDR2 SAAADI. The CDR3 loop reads CASSDGTGVYEQYF. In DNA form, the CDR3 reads TGCGCCAGCAGTGACGGGACAGGGGTCTACGAGCAGTACTTC.

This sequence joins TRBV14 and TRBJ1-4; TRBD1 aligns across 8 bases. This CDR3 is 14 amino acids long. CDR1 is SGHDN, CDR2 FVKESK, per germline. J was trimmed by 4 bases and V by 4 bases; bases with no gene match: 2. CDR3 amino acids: CASSRQGNNEKLFF. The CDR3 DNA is TGTGCCAGCAGCCGACAGGGGAATAATGAAAAACTGTTTTTT.